Shown below are 13 T cell receptor beta chains from a single sample sequenced in a study of CD8 T cells in ankylosing spondylitis. TCRdb used MiXCR to reprocess the 5' RACE reads, holding one entry per CDR3 protein. Seen here are 800,000 to 900,000 distinct CDR3 sequences, approximately 10% observed once, and the top ten hold approximately 0.51%. Study conclusions and caveats: Seven to nine highly homologous variants made up a TCR beta motif that seemed to typify ankylosing spondylitis blood.

Their cognate antigens are unknown. The sequencing input was blood, either unsorted or a sorted T cell fraction (not recorded which). These receptors all stem from a male donor with ankylosing spondylitis.

This clonotype has only a few counts. The gene calls are TRBV6-2 or TRBV6-3 and TRBJ2-5; TRBD1 matches at 8 bases. Germline CDR1 is MNHEY and CDR2 is SVGEGT. The CDR3 consists of 16 residues. The ends lost 5 bases at V and 4 bases at J; junction bases unmatched: 12. CDR3 in amino acids: CASSPLPGTGGETQYF. CDR3 DNA sequence: TGTGCCAGCAGTCCTCTTCCCGGGACAGGAGGAGAGACCCAGTACTTC.

Only a few counts were recorded for this clonotype. DNA for the CDR3: TGTGCCAGCATAGGGATAGCGAACACCGGGGAGCTGTTTTTT. Its translation is CASIGIANTGELFF. This chain connects TRBV6-1 to TRBJ2-2; D not certain. The ends were cut back, 7 bases at V and 0 bases at J, with 9 bases in the middle. The CDR3 runs to 14 residues. Per germline, CDR1 MNHNS and CDR2 SASEGT.

This clonotype was found a few times. The chain recombines TRBV20-1 with TRBJ2-5, with D perhaps matching TRBD1 (5 bases). The CDR3 contains 13 residues. CDR1 is DFQATT, CDR2 SNEGSKA, per germline (reference sequence). Trimming took off 7 bases at V and 3 bases at J, with 15 bases between the two ends. The CDR3 reads CSVPGLGEETQYF. For the CDR3, the DNA is TGCAGTGTTCCAGGGCTAGGTGAAGAGACCCAGTACTTC.

The chain links TRBV15 to TRBJ2-1; no clear D. The CDR3 totals 13 residues. The germline CDR1 and CDR2 sequences are LNHNV and YYDKDF (reference sequence). With 0 bases removed from V and 9 bases from J, the gap between germline ends came to 9 bases. CDR3 loop: CATSRDLKSEQFF. Here the CDR3 DNA reads TGTGCCACCAGCAGAGATCTGAAAAGTGAGCAGTTCTTC.

This clonotype turned up a few times. The chain combines TRBV4-2 with TRBJ2-1; the D gene is possibly TRBD2 (6 bases). CDR1 LGHNA and CDR2 YNFKEQ come from the germline V gene. The CDR3 sequence is 18 residues long. Trimming stripped 5 bases from V and 4 bases from J, with 24 bases between. CDR3 amino acids: CASSKAELVGGTYNEQFF. The CDR3 DNA reads as TGTGCCAGCAGCAAAGCCGAGCTGGTGGGCGGGACTTACAATGAGCAGTTCTTC.

V and J are TRBV3-1 and TRBJ2-2; TRBD1 might be the D (6 bases). The CDR3 is 14 amino acids. The V gene lost 3 bases and the J gene lost 3 bases, with 8 bases spanning the gap. Germline V gives CDR1 LGHDT, CDR2 YNNKEL (reference sequence). In DNA, the CDR3 is TGTGCCAGCAGCCAGAACAGGGACACCGGGGAGCTGTTTTTT. This gives the protein CASSQNRDTGELFF.

This chain connects TRBV7-2 to TRBJ2-2, with 13 bases that match TRBD2. CDR3 length equals 16 residues. Germline lookup yields CDR1 SGHTA and CDR2 FQGNSA. J lost 6 bases, V lost 5 bases, and 6 bases had no gene match. The CDR3 DNA reads as TGTGCCAGCAGCAAAACTAGCGGGAGGGCCCCCGGGGAGCTGTTTTTT. This codes for CASSKTSGRAPGELFF.

This clonotype was seen repeatedly, ten times or more. The genes are TRBV29-1 and TRBJ1-1; 10 bases are shared with TRBD1. The CDR3 is made up of 13 amino acids. Germline trimming cut 7 bases from V and 7 bases from J; bases unmatched to any gene: 9. Germline CDR1 reads SQVTM; CDR2 reads ANQGSEA. The CDR3: CSAHRDRGDEAFF. CDR3 bases: TGCAGCGCGCACCGGGACAGGGGTGATGAAGCTTTCTTT.

Only a few counts were recorded for this clonotype. The genes are TRBV4-2 and TRBJ1-3; the D gene is possibly TRBD1 (5 bases). The germline V gene has CDR1 LGHNA and CDR2 YNFKEQ. Between the trimmed V and J ends, which lost 1 base and 0 bases, there was a span of 10 bases. The length of the CDR3 is 16 residues. The DNA of the CDR3 is TGTGCCAGCAGCCAAGGCCCCGACAGCTCTGGAAACACCATATATTTT. Translating gives CASSQGPDSSGNTIYF.

This clonotype was counted a few times. The chain recombines TRBV6-5 with TRBJ1-3, with D maybe TRBD1 (6 bases). The CDR3 totals 17 residues. Looked up from germline, CDR1 is MNHEY and CDR2 is SVGAGI. Between the trimmed V and J ends, which lost 0 bases and 0 bases, there was a span of 12 bases. This CDR3 reads CASSYSIPGASGNTIYF. CDR3 coding DNA: TGTGCCAGCAGTTACTCGATCCCGGGGGCCTCTGGAAACACCATATATTTT.

There are many counts of this clonotype. The J gene is TRBJ2-1, the V gene TRBV29-1; a possible D gene is TRBD2 (6 bases). The V and J ends lost 3 bases and 5 bases respectively, with 14 bases between them. Germline V gene lookup returns CDR1 SQVTM and CDR2 ANQGSEA. The CDR3 extends over 14 amino acids. CDR3 bases: TGCAGCGTTGATTTCTTGCGGGGCCACAATGAGCAGTTCTTC. Amino acid sequence: CSVDFLRGHNEQFF.

This clonotype has only a few counts. The chain couples TRBV20-1 to TRBJ2-2; D may be TRBD1 (6 bases). V was cut by 4 bases and J by 2 bases, with 8 bases left in between. The length of the CDR3 is 13 residues. Per the germline V gene, CDR1 is DFQATT and CDR2 is SNEGSKA (reference sequence). In nucleotides, the CDR3 is TGCAGTGCTACGGGACACAACACCGGGGAGCTGTTTTTT. Protein: CSATGHNTGELFF.

There are many counts of this clonotype. V and J are TRBV20-1 and TRBJ1-1; possibly TRBD1 for D (5 bases). CDR3 size: 14 residues. Germline CDR1 reads DFQATT; CDR2 reads SNEGSKA (reference sequence). The ends were cut back, 1 base at V and 5 bases at J, with 14 bases in the middle. Here the CDR3 DNA reads TGCAGTGCTAGAGGGGGCGGGAAGTGGACTGAAGCTTTCTTT. This gives the protein CSARGGGKWTEAFF.